The T cell receptor (beta chain) described here comes from a study of blood T cell repertoires in COVID-19. CDR1 and CDR2 from the germline V gene are SGDLS and YYNGEE. Trimming pared 4 bases from V and 4 bases from J, leaving 17 bases between. The CDR3 has 15 amino acids. All enrollees were about 18 to 89 years old and from about 24 US areas. Recovered Cohort 3 donors showed two negative PCRs, clearance, or symptom resolution. Source study methods: Quantification of nucleated cells was approximated via reference gene primer amplification. Produced via immunoSEQ multiplex PCR; TCRdb's table is partial and in-frame only. Clone size and V and J calls were adopted from that table, with D and trimming inferred from the DNA. The sample yields more than 300,000 clones, around nine tenths seen once.

The chain recombines TRBV9 with TRBJ1-1; the D gene is possibly TRBD1 (5 bases). Sample: PBMCs or T cells enriched from blood (not recorded which). This receptor was taken from a woman between 18 and 30 years old who had recovered from COVID-19. The CDR3 sequence is CASSPGGGRFTEAFF. Written as DNA, the CDR3 is TGTGCCAGCAGCCCGGGGGGTGGACGGTTCACTGAAGCTTTCTTT.